This T cell receptor (beta chain) was sequenced for a study of Graves' ophthalmopathy and Graves' hyperthyroidism. Germline CDR1 and CDR2: SNHLY and FYNNEI. The junction had 16 bases not matched to a gene; V was cut back by 6 bases and J by 5 bases. The CDR3 length is 18 residues. In its sample, this clonotype was seen once. Its antigen is currently unknown. Study conclusions and caveats: Blood also contained most of the expanded thyroid clonotypes above 0.001 frequency. Cross-validated, the 13-signature model showed 87.88%/81.08% sensitivity/specificity, and 80%/75% in the test set.

RNA transcripts provided the template for amplifying TCR beta CDR3 regions. RT-PCR was first run with HTBI primers, then multiplex PCR in a second round. TCRdb re-called the multiplex PCR reads with MiXCR, one entry per CDR3 protein. The table shows about 1.1 million distinct CDR3 sequences, with approximately 35% occurring only once. Hyperthyroidism patients had new diagnoses, durations under 2 months, and ages of 18 to 65. Excluded were patients with other autoimmune diseases, uncontrolled infections, pregnancy or lactation. Sequenced input: peripheral blood or thyroid tissue (not recorded which). The TCR sequence derives from an adult man with Graves' hyperthyroidism. The chain is built from TRBV2 and TRBJ1-1; TRBD1 aligns across 12 bases. The DNA for the CDR3 is TGTGCCAGCAGGACCGGGACAGGGGGCGTGTTATCGGGGACTGAAGCTTTCTTT. The encoded protein is CASRTGTGGVLSGTEAFF.